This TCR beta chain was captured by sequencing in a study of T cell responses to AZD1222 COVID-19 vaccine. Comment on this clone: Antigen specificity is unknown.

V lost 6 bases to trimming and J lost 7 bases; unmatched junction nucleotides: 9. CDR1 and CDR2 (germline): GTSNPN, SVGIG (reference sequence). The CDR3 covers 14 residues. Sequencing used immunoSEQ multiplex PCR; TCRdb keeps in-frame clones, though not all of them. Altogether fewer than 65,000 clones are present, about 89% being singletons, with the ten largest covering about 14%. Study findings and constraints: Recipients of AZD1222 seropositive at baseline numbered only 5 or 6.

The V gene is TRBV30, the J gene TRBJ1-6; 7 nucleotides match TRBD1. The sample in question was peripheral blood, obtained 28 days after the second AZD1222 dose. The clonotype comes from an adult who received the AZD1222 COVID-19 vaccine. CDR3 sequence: CACKGAGGNSPLHF. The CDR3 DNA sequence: TGTGCCTGCAAAGGGGCAGGGGGGAATTCACCCCTCCACTTT.